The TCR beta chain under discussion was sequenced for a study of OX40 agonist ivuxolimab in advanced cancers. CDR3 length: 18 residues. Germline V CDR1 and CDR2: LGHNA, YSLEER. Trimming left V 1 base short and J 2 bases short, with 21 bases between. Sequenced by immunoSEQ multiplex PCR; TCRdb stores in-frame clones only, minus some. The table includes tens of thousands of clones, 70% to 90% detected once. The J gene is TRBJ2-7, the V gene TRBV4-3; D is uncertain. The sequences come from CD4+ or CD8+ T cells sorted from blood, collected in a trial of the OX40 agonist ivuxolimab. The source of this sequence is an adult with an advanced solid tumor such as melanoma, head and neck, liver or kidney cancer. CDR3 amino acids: CASSQVKRTGSLTYEQYF. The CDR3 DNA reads TGCGCCAGCAGCCAAGTTAAACGGACGGGCTCCCTGACCTACGAGCAGTACTTC.